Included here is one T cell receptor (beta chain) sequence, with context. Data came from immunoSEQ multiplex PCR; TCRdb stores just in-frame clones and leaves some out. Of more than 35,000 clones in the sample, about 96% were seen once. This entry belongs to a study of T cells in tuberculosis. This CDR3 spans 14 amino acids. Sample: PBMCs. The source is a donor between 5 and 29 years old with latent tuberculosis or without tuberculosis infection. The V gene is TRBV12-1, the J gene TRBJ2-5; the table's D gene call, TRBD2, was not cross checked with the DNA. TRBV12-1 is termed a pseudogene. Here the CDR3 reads CASSSGVVQETQYF. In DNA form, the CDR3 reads TGTGCCAGCAGCTCGGGTGTGGTCCAAGAGACCCAGTACTTC.